The present T cell receptor beta chain was sequenced within a study of T cell responses to AZD1222 COVID-19 vaccine. Turning to the study itself: It was second doses at about 4 or about 12 weeks that were pooled.

Study-level findings and limits: Among the donors, most were white British and more were female, and clonal diversity was possibly underestimated. Spike-specific TCR breadth and depth both grew after two AZD1222 doses.

As regards this clone: Its antigen is as yet unknown.

Clones were read by immunoSEQ multiplex PCR, and TCRdb kept only the in-frame ones, dropping some. The data hold some 130,000 clones, with about 85% observed a single time. Looked up from germline, CDR1 is MNHEY and CDR2 is SVGAGI. The ends were cut back, 5 bases at V and 0 bases at J, with 7 bases in the middle. The CDR3 loop spans 13 amino acids. The receptor was isolated from an adult in good health. The V call is TRBV6-5, the J call TRBJ1-1; D remains unclear. The sample here was peripheral blood, taken on day 0 of AZD1222 vaccination. The CDR3 DNA reads TGTGCCAGCAGTCCCGCATTGAACACTGAAGCTTTCTTT. Translating it yields CASSPALNTEAFF.